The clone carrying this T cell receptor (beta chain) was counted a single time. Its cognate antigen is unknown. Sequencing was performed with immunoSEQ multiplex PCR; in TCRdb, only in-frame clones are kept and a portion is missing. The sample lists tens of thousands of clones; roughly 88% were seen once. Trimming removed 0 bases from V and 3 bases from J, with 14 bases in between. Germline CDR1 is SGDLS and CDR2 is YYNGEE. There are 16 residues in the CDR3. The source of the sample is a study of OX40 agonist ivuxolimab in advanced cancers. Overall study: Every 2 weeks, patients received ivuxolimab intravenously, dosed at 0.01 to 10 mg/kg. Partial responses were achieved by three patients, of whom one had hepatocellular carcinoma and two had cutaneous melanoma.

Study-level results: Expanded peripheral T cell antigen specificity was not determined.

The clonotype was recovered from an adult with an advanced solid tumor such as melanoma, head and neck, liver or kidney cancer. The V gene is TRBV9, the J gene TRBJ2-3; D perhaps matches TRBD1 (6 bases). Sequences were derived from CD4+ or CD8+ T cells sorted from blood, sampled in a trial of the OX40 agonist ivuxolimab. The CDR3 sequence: CASSVGVGGKTDTQYF. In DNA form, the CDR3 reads TGTGCCAGCAGCGTAGGGGTAGGGGGTAAGACAGATACGCAGTATTTT.